These T cell receptor beta chains were read from a single sample in a study of T cells after yellow fever vaccination. TCRdb independently ran MiXCR on the 5' RACE reads; one entry per CDR3 protein. The table shows fewer than 500,000 distinct CDR3 sequences, with around 19% occurring only once. Sequenced material: PBMCs, taken before the yellow fever booster vaccination. The source of these receptors is a young man who received the YFV17D yellow fever vaccine. CDR3s leave out the opening cysteine and the closing phenylalanine or tryptophan. Fields, in order: clone size, V gene, J gene, CDR3 protein. Only part of the rows carry a size: once, few, many, or a class if the clone is expanded.

many	TRBV6-1	TRBJ2-7	ASSETGTRDEQY
.	TRBV20-1	TRBJ2-3	SAKGTSGGRDQSDTQY
few	TRBV29-1	TRBJ2-3	SVDRGIGDTQY
many	TRBV6-5	TRBJ2-1	ASSWPEQF
few	TRBV6-5	TRBJ1-4	ASSYSIHGRGEKLF
few	TRBV6-6	TRBJ1-2	ASSVRDRARGISYGGYT
.	TRBV11-1	TRBJ2-5	ASSKSAGSGETQY
.	TRBV7-2	TRBJ2-3	VSSLDMQNTQY
.	TRBV12-3/TRBV12-4	TRBJ1-2	ASSTQQGIYGYT
few	TRBV4-2	TRBJ1-3	ASSQGHRNTIY
.	TRBV7-2	TRBJ1-5	ASSYREGSNQPQH
.	TRBV28	TRBJ1-1	ASSSPGDLEAF
few	TRBV7-9	TRBJ1-2	ASSEALYGYT
.	TRBV5-5	TRBJ1-5	ASSLRGFQPQH
many	TRBV20-1	TRBJ2-4	SARESWSPPQY
.	TRBV7-9	TRBJ2-3	ASNRDLGTDTQY
many	TRBV4-3	TRBJ2-4	ASSQEKAGRRY
.	TRBV20-1	TRBJ2-5	SAPSGGGRQETQY
.	TRBV5-1	TRBJ1-1	ASSLTGGSNTEAF
many	TRBV7-7	TRBJ2-1	ASSPGHDNEQF
.	TRBV5-6	TRBJ2-7	ASSLVRGRHEQY
.	TRBV6-5	TRBJ2-5	ASNPSWTSVPETQY
few	TRBV27	TRBJ1-2	ASSLGSTTWDGYT
few	TRBV18	TRBJ1-1	ASSRQATTEAF
few	TRBV4-2	TRBJ1-1	ASSQDWRYRVGTEAF
few	TRBV5-6	TRBJ2-3	ASSYRGLRDTQY
few	TRBV11-2	TRBJ2-1	ASSLRGDSSYNEQF
many	TRBV5-1	TRBJ1-1	ASSLWPSTGRWSDTEAF
few	TRBV4-1	TRBJ2-2	ASIPGGLALNTGELF
.	TRBV4-1	TRBJ2-3	ASSQGRTKDTQY
.	TRBV6-5	TRBJ2-6	ASSDAWQDPSSGANVLT
.	TRBV7-9	TRBJ2-2	ASTWGGNTGELF
once	TRBV9	TRBJ2-3	ASSVEPSSADTQY
few	TRBV7-8	TRBJ1-4	ASSLPGGSNEKLF
many	TRBV5-1	TRBJ1-6	ASSTNPGSHYNSPLH
many	TRBV12-3/TRBV12-4	TRBJ1-2	ASGGNYGYT
.	TRBV7-2	TRBJ2-5	ASSLQDVETQY
.	TRBV5-1	TRBJ1-4	ASSLLGGMATNEKLF
.	TRBV7-2	TRBJ2-7	ASSLVGRQGRYEQY
few	TRBV7-9	TRBJ1-3	ASSLNLRSGNTIY
.	TRBV11-3	TRBJ2-1	ASSLEGTYYNEQF
.	TRBV3-1	TRBJ2-1	ASRAGQYNEQF
.	TRBV7-7	TRBJ2-5	ASSLAVRTGDYKQETQY
few	TRBV6-2/TRBV6-3	TRBJ2-1	ASTLTPGQGPF
.	TRBV7-8	TRBJ2-1	ASSLLETGQF
few	TRBV9	TRBJ2-3	ASSVGGLRVTDTQY
many	TRBV4-2	TRBJ2-7	ASSQAVAGGPNEQY